The subject of this entry is one T cell receptor (beta chain). Its specificity is not known. The germline gives CDR1 SGDLS, CDR2 YYNGEE. This CDR3 is built from 15 residues. This sample is drawn from a study of CXCR3-negative and CXCR3-positive naive CD8 T cells. Findings and caveats of the study: The study found that naive CXCR3-negative and CXCR3-positive cells shared TRBV-TRBJ usage, while memory cells differed. Comparably high diversity marked both naive subsets, whereas memory CD8+ cells had much lower diversity. CXCR3-expressing naive cells carried TRB CDR3s more hydrophobic than those of CXCR3-negative naive cells.

Naive CD8+ T cells had a CD45RO-CCR7+CD27+CD95- phenotype. The libraries of TRB cDNA were prepared using 5' RACE with UMI labels. After re-calling the 5' RACE reads, TCRdb lists one entry per CDR3 protein, DNA absent. This table lists about 150,000 distinct CDR3 sequences. The rearrangement uses TRBV9 and TRBJ2-7. The source material was naive CXCR3+ CD8+ T cells from blood. Subset indicated: CD45RO-CCR7+CD27+CD95- naive CD8+ T cells expressing CXCR3 (TNR3+). The receptor was isolated from a human donor in good health. Some clones in this sample may be carry-over from other donors' samples. This CDR3 reads CASSVDAGRSYEQYF.